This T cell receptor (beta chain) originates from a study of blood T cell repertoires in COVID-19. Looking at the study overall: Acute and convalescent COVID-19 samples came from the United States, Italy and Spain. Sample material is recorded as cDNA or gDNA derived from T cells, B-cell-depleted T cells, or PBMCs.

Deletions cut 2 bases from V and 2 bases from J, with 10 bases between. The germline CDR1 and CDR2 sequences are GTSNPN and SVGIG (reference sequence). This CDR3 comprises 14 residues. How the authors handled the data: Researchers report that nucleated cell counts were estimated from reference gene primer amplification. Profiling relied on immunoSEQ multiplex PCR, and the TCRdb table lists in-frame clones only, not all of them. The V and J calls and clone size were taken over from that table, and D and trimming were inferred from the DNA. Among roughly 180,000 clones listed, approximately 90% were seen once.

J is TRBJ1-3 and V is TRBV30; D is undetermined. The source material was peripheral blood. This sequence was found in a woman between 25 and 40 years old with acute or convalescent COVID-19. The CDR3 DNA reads TGTGCCTGGAGTTCAGTAACCCCTGGAAACACCATATATTTT. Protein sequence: CAWSSVTPGNTIYF.